A single T cell receptor beta chain is shown here with its context. Trimming pared 0 bases from V and 4 bases from J, leaving 10 bases between. Germline-derived CDR1 and CDR2 are MNHEY and SVGAGI. The CDR3 totals 14 residues. Only in-frame clones appear in the TCRdb table, and some are missing; sequencing was by immunoSEQ multiplex PCR. The repertoire holds 81,000 or so clones, about 96% seen once, with around 0.2% in the top ten. The data were obtained in a study of technical replicates of blood from a handful of donors. Sequencing input: T cells isolated from PBMCs. The chain has TRBV6-5 and TRBJ2-7; D perhaps matches TRBD2 (6 bases). This TCR came from a human donor in good health. The CDR3 here is CASSYSGEVYEQYF. CDR3 in DNA: TGTGCCAGCAGTTACTCAGGGGAGGTATACGAGCAGTACTTC.